The entry below describes one TCR beta chain. Its antigen is not known. The data derive from a study of cytomegalovirus exposure and HLA in healthy donors. Study-level points and caveats: In the 120 or so validation repertoires, about 95% of cluster scores exceeded 0, per a later analysis. Among the CMV-associated chains, three were confirmed in vitro as specific for CMV antigens. Cytomegalovirus-associated status was assigned to about 160 TCR beta chains. Most observed TCR sequences were rare, whereas some public TCRs were detected in many donors.

This CDR3 has 13 amino acids. CDR1 is MNHEY, CDR2 SVGAGI, per germline. Trimming took off 6 bases at V and 1 base at J, with 10 bases between the two ends. Libraries were prepared by immunoSEQ multiplex PCR; TCRdb keeps only in-frame clonotypes and omits some of them. This sample has around 200,000 clones, with around 80% found just once. J is TRBJ2-7 and V is TRBV6-5; perhaps TRBD2 as D (6 bases). This clonotype was obtained from a young woman in good health and CMV-seronegative. The sample was PBMCs. In DNA, the CDR3 is TGTGCCAGCAGGGAGGGTGGATCCTACGAGCAGTACTTC. Its protein is CASREGGSYEQYF.